This passage covers 29 T cell receptor beta chains from one sample sequenced in a study of early T cells in non-severe SARS-CoV-2 infection. TCRdb passed the 5' RACE reads through MiXCR, listing each CDR3 protein once. The table lists some 28,000 distinct CDR3 sequences, over 8.5% of them singletons. The sequencing input was whole blood. These TCRs come from an adult who was a healthcare worker with PCR-confirmed SARS-CoV-2 infection or an uninfected control (not recorded which).

This clonotype was seen repeatedly, ten times or more. The chain employs TRBV20-1 and TRBJ1-1; no definite D call. The V gene lost 4 bases and the J gene lost 5 bases, with 17 bases spanning the gap. The CDR3 runs to 14 residues. In germline, CDR1 is DFQATT, CDR2 SNEGSKA (reference sequence). The CDR3 DNA is TGCAGTGCTAACCGTCGAGGTCGTTTGACTGAAGCTTTCTTT. The encoded protein is CSANRRGRLTEAFF.

This clonotype was seen many times. V is TRBV7-2 and J is TRBJ1-4; D is perhaps TRBD1 (6 bases). The CDR3 consists of 15 residues. CDR1 is SGHTA and CDR2 is FQGNSA in the germline V gene. V was clipped by 2 bases and J by 7 bases, with 14 bases between them. DNA for the CDR3: TGTGCCAGCAGCTTATCGGGGGCGCGAGGTGAAAAACTGTTTTTT. Encoded protein: CASSLSGARGEKLFF. Looking up the rest from reference TRBV7-2 and TRBJ1-4 gives the full variable domain: GAGVSQSPSNKVTEKGKDVELRCDPISGHTALYWYRQSLGQGLEFLIYFQGNSAPDKSGLPSDRFSAERTGGSVSTLTIQRTQQEDSAVYLCASSLSGARGEKLFFGSGTQLSVL.

This clonotype was picked up many times. The chain links TRBV5-6 to TRBJ1-3, with a possible D match to TRBD1 (6 bases). This CDR3 is built from 13 residues. V was cut by 4 bases and J by 6 bases, with 11 bases left in between. CDR1 and CDR2 (germline): SGHDT, YYEEEE. This chain's CDR3 is CASSIRQENTIYF. In DNA, the CDR3 is TGTGCCAGCAGCATTAGACAGGAAAACACCATATATTTT.

The rearrangement links TRBV12-3 or TRBV12-4 to TRBJ1-2, with 8 bases that match TRBD1. The CDR3 has 14 amino acids. V lost 6 bases, J lost 3 bases, and 6 bases stayed unmatched. CDR3 sequence (DNA): TGTGCCAGCAGGTTTCCGGGACAGGACTATGGCTACACCTTC. Translation: CASRFPGQDYGYTF.

This clonotype has a count of ten or more. An end of the junction does not agree with germline; a read error may underlie this. The chain links TRBV7-8 to TRBJ1-4, with a tentative D call TRBD1 (6 bases). In germline, CDR1 is SGHVS, CDR2 FQNEAQ. The length of the CDR3 is 15 residues. The CDR3 here is CASSLPGAPNEKLFF. The CDR3 bases are TGTGCCAGCAGCTTACCAGGGGCCCCTAACGAAAAACTGTTTTTT.

In its sample, this clonotype was seen a few times. V and J are TRBV7-2 and TRBJ1-3; 9 nucleotides line up with TRBD1. Per the germline V gene, CDR1 is SGHTA and CDR2 is FQGNSA. The CDR3 is 15 residues long. Trimming removed 5 bases from V and 4 bases from J; junction bases left unmatched: 6. The CDR3 is CASSATGGSGNTIYF. As DNA, the CDR3 is TGTGCCAGCAGCGCAACAGGGGGCAGCGGAAACACCATATATTTT.

There are a few counts of this clonotype. The chain joins TRBV3-1 to TRBJ2-1, with no clear D. The CDR3 extends over 10 amino acids. V lost 0 bases to trimming and J lost 15 bases, with 6 bases between them. CDR1 LGHDT and CDR2 YNNKEL come from the germline V gene (reference sequence). DNA of the CDR3: TGTGCCAGCAGCCAAGACGGCTTGTTCTTC. Translating it yields CASSQDGLFF.

This clonotype turned up a few times. A much larger clone sits a single nucleotide away, making a read error possible. This CDR3 is CASSQSPGLLRPQITDTQYF. The CDR3 coding sequence is TGCGCCAGCAGCCAATCACCCGGGCTTCTAAGACCACAAATCACAGATACGCAGTATTTT. The rearrangement links TRBV4-1 to TRBJ2-3; the D is unclear. The germline gives CDR1 MGHRA, CDR2 YSYEKL. V lost 2 bases and J lost 2, with 26 bases in between. CDR3 length: 20 residues.

The rearrangement uses TRBV15 and TRBJ2-2, with D perhaps matching TRBD2 (5 bases). The CDR3 loop spans 16 amino acids. Deletions cut 5 bases from V and 0 bases from J, with 13 bases between. The germline V gene encodes CDR1 LNHNV and CDR2 YYDKDF (reference sequence). CDR3 sequence: CATSPQGGSNTGELFF. Written as DNA, the CDR3 is TGTGCCACCAGCCCCCAAGGCGGGTCGAACACCGGGGAGCTGTTTTTT.

This clonotype has more than one count but fewer than ten. This chain uses TRBV24-1 with TRBJ1-5; a weak D match, TRBD1 (5 bases). Germline V gives CDR1 KGHDR, CDR2 SFDVKD. CDR3 length equals 15 residues. V lost 5 bases and J lost 2, with 12 bases in between. Here the CDR3 DNA reads TGTGCCACCAGTGTAGCGGGGGGTGGCAATCAGCCCCAGCATTTT. Translating it yields CATSVAGGGNQPQHF.

This clonotype appeared many times. Relative to the germline gene, one junction end is altered; a read error may explain this. V usage is TRBV7-7 and J usage is TRBJ2-1; 7 bases fit TRBD2. The CDR3 totals 14 residues. CDR1 and CDR2 (germline): SSHAT, FNYEAQ (reference sequence). The CDR3 loop is CASSPRQGGNEQFF. The DNA of the CDR3 is TGTGCTAGCAGCCCCCGGCAGGGAGGGAATGAGCAGTTCTTC. Complete variable domain (other parts from reference TRBV7-7 and TRBJ2-1): GAGVSQSPRYKVTKRGQDVTLRCDPISSHATLYWYQQALGQGPEFLTYFNYEAQPDKSGLPSDRFSAERPEGSISTLTIQRTEQRDSAMYRCASSPRQGGNEQFFGPGTRLTVL.

The chain couples TRBV7-9 to TRBJ2-3; D is perhaps TRBD1 (5 bases). CDR1 is SEHNR, CDR2 FQNEAQ, per germline (reference sequence). This CDR3 is 15 amino acids long. Between the trimmed V and J ends, which lost 1 base and 3 bases, there was a span of 11 bases. DNA for the CDR3: TGTGCCAGCAGCTTAGAGGGGTTTCCTACAGATACGCAGTATTTT. Translation gives CASSLEGFPTDTQYF.

This clonotype was counted once. A read error may explain this, as a much larger clone is one base away. The chain has TRBV2 and TRBJ2-3; 7 bases fit TRBD2. CDR1 SNHLY and CDR2 FYNNEI come from the germline V gene. The CDR3 is made up of 11 amino acids. In nucleotides, the CDR3 is TGTACCAGCAGGACTAGGGATACGCAGTATTTT. Residues: CTSRTRDTQYF.

This clonotype was detected only a few times. The chain recombines TRBV10-2 with TRBJ1-2; maybe TRBD1 (5 bases). The V and J ends lost 0 bases and 7 bases respectively, with 12 bases between them. The CDR3 is made up of 14 amino acids. From germline, CDR1 is WSHSY and CDR2 SAAADI. DNA of the CDR3: TGCGCCAGCAGTGAGTCACGGGGCCCCGTTGGCTACACCTTC. It specifies CASSESRGPVGYTF.

This chain joins TRBV6-5 and TRBJ2-7, with D tentatively TRBD1 (6 bases). V dropped 6 bases and J dropped 1 base, with 16 bases sitting between them. Germline V gene sequence: CDR1 MNHEY, CDR2 SVGAGI. The CDR3 loop spans 15 amino acids. The CDR3 coding sequence is TGTGCCAGCAGCCGGACAGCGTACTCTTCCTACGAGCAGTACTTC. Protein: CASSRTAYSSYEQYF.

A note on this clonotype: A read error may produce the germline difference seen at one junction end. The chain carries TRBV2 and TRBJ1-1, with D uncertain. Germline assignment: CDR1 SNHLY and CDR2 FYNNEI. The CDR3 spans 8 residues. In DNA form, the CDR3 reads TGTGCCAGCAGTGGTATGGCTTTT. It yields the protein CASSGMAF.

This clonotype was seen only a few times. At one end the junction does not follow the germline gene, possibly because of a read error. The rearrangement uses TRBV7-3 and TRBJ1-2; D is perhaps TRBD1 (6 bases). Per germline, CDR1 SGHTA and CDR2 FQGTGA. The length of the CDR3 is 14 residues. This CDR3 reads CASSPSTGLYGYIF. For the CDR3, the DNA is TGTGCCAGCAGCCCATCAACAGGGCTCTATGGCTACATCTTC.

This clonotype has just one count. This chain links TRBV30 with TRBJ2-3; no clear D. V was shortened by 1 base and J by 2 bases, with 13 bases between the two germline ends. Germline CDR1 is GTSNPN and CDR2 is SVGIG (reference sequence). CDR3 length: 15 residues. CDR3 sequence: CAWSGSRLHTDTQYF. DNA of the CDR3: TGTGCCTGGAGTGGGTCCCGGCTACACACAGATACGCAGTATTTT.

In this sample, this clonotype turned up a few times. This CDR3 is CASSEGQHYEQYF. The CDR3 DNA is TGCGCCAGCAGTGAGGGACAGCACTACGAGCAGTACTTC. The rearrangement uses TRBV10-2 and TRBJ2-7; D is possibly TRBD1 (6 bases). CDR1 and CDR2 (germline): WSHSY, SAAADI. This CDR3 has 13 residues. Trimming left V 2 bases short and J 3 bases short, with 8 bases between.

This clonotype has more than one count but fewer than ten. The chain couples TRBV5-1 to TRBJ2-7; no definite D call. The CDR3 contains 15 residues. Germline V lookup: CDR1 SGHRS, CDR2 YFSETQ. Trimming removed 0 bases at V and 3 bases at J, with 13 bases between. CDR3 sequence reads: CASSLGPAMDYEQYF. The CDR3 nucleotides read TGCGCCAGCAGCTTGGGTCCCGCGATGGACTACGAGCAGTACTTC.

This clonotype was detected ten times or more. The rearrangement uses TRBV9 and TRBJ2-5; D not certain. From germline, CDR1 is SGDLS and CDR2 YYNGEE. The V and J ends lost 0 bases and 1 base respectively, with 4 bases between them. The CDR3 loop spans 13 amino acids. CDR3 coding DNA: TGTGCCAGCAGCGTAGCATCCCAAGAGACCCAGTACTTC. It translates to CASSVASQETQYF.

This clonotype was found many times. This chain links TRBV7-9 with TRBJ2-1; a possible D gene is TRBD1 (6 bases). The CDR3 length is 14 residues. The V gene's germline CDR1 is SEHNR and CDR2 FQNEAQ (reference sequence). Trimming stripped 0 bases from V and 6 bases from J, with 9 bases between. CDR3 DNA sequence: TGTGCCAGCAGCTTAGCGGGGGCCACCAATGAGCAGTTCTTC. It specifies CASSLAGATNEQFF. The whole variable domain, remainder taken from reference TRBV7-9 and TRBJ2-1, is DTGVSQNPRHKITKRGQNVTFRCDPISEHNRLYWYRQTLGQGPEFLTYFQNEAQLEKSRLLSDRFSAERPKGSFSTLEIQRTEQGDSAMYLCASSLAGATNEQFFGPGTRLTVL.

This clonotype was observed many times. V gene TRBV6-5 combines with J gene TRBJ1-3, with D unresolved. V was shortened by 2 bases and J by 1 base, with 9 bases between the two germline ends. The CDR3 contains 15 residues. CDR1 is MNHEY, CDR2 SVGAGI, per germline. The CDR3 DNA is TGTGCCAGCAGTTACGGTCCCAGGTCTGGAAACACCATATATTTT. It yields the protein CASSYGPRSGNTIYF.

Ten or more counts support this clonotype. The chain links TRBV5-4 to TRBJ2-1, with D perhaps given as TRBD1 or TRBD2 (7 bases each). The CDR3 sequence is 15 residues long. Germline values: CDR1 SGHNT, CDR2 YYREEE (reference sequence). V was pared by 3 bases and J by 3 bases, with 13 bases between. The DNA for the CDR3 is TGTGCCAGCAGCTCAGGGGGGGGCAACTACAATGAGCAGTTCTTC. Amino acid sequence: CASSSGGGNYNEQFF.

This clonotype appeared many times. The rearrangement uses TRBV10-2 and TRBJ2-1; a weak D match, TRBD2 (5 bases). The CDR3 consists of 12 residues. CDR1 and CDR2 from the germline V gene are WSHSY and SAAADI. Trimming cost V 8 bases and J 6 bases, with 11 bases left between them. The CDR3 region is CASGGSPNEQFF. DNA for the CDR3: TGCGCCAGCGGAGGTAGTCCCAATGAGCAGTTCTTC.

The V gene is TRBV9, the J gene TRBJ2-2; the D call may be TRBD1 or TRBD2 (5 bases each). V was cut by 5 bases and J by 5 bases, with 13 bases left in between. This CDR3 is 14 amino acids long. Germline V gene lookup returns CDR1 SGDLS and CDR2 YYNGEE. The CDR3 nucleotides read TGTGCCAGCAGGAGGGGATACGAGACCGGGGAGCTGTTTTTT. It specifies CASRRGYETGELFF.

The table lists this clonotype with many counts. The chain is built from TRBV20-1 and TRBJ1-3, with a tentative D call TRBD1 (5 bases). The ends were cut back, 3 bases at V and 2 bases at J, with 20 bases in the middle. Germline CDR1 and CDR2: DFQATT and SNEGSKA (reference sequence). The CDR3 sequence is 17 residues long. The CDR3 DNA reads TGCAGTGCTAGGGGTAATCGACGGGACGGGCCTGGAAACACCATATATTTT. This codes for CSARGNRRDGPGNTIYF.

This clonotype has a count of ten or more. The V gene is TRBV12-3 or TRBV12-4, the J gene TRBJ2-5; weak D call: TRBD2 (6 bases). The V and J ends lost 6 bases and 5 bases respectively, with 22 bases between them. This CDR3 comprises 16 residues. CDR3 sequence reads: CASSPYRGWSTETQYF. In DNA, the CDR3 is TGTGCCAGCAGCCCGTACCGGGGGTGGTCGACGGAGACCCAGTACTTC.

This clonotype has ten or more counts. The chain has TRBV20-1 and TRBJ1-2; maybe TRBD1 (5 bases). Germline CDR1 is DFQATT and CDR2 is SNEGSKA (reference sequence). Between the trimmed V and J ends, which lost 7 bases and 4 bases, there was a span of 13 bases. The CDR3 covers 12 residues. The CDR3 DNA follows: TGCAGTGTGACAGTGGGAACCTATGGCTACACCTTC. Its translation is CSVTVGTYGYTF.